This entry is about one TCR beta chain. These data originate in a study of shared clonotypes between healthy human individuals. Per germline, CDR1 GTSNPN and CDR2 SVGIG (reference sequence). This CDR3 is built from 15 residues. V gave up 0 bases and J gave up 4 bases; unmatched junction bases: 7. Only in-frame clones appear in the TCRdb table, and some are missing; sequencing was by immunoSEQ multiplex PCR. The table lists 850,000 to 1,200,000 clones, about 77% of them singletons. The sequence came from a man younger than 30 in good health. This chain joins TRBV30 and TRBJ1-2; 8 bases fit TRBD1. Sequenced: memory CD4+ T cells sorted from blood. Subset of the sample: CD45RA-negative fraction. DNA for the CDR3: TGTGCCTGGAGTGTACCGAACAGGGGGATCTATGGCTACACCTTC. Protein product: CAWSVPNRGIYGYTF.